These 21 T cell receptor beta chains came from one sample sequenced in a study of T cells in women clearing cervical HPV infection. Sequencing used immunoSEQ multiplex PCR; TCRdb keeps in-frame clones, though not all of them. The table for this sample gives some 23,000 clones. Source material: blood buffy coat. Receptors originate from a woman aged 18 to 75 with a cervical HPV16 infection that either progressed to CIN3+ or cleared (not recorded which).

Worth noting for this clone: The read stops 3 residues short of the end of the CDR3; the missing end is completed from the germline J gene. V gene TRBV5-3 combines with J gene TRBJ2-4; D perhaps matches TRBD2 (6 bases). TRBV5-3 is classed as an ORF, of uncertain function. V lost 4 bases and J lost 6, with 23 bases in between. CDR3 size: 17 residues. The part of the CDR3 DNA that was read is TGTGCCAGAAGCGCGACTAGTGCACCTAATATCGGAAACATT. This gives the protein CARSATSAPNIGNI. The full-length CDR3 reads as CARSATSAPNIGNIQYF.

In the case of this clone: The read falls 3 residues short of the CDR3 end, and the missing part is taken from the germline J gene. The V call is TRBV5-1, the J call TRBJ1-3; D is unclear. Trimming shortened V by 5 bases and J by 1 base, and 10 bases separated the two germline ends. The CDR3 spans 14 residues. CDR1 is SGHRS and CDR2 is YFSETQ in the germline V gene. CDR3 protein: CASSSGGSGNTIYF. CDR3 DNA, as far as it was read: TGCGCCAGCAGTTCAGGAGGTTCTGGAAACACC.

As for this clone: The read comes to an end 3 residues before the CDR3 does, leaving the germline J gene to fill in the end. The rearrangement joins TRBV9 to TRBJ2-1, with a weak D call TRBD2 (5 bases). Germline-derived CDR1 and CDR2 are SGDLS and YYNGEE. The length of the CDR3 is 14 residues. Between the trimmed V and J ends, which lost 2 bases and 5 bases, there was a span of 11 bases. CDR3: CASSVMERHNEQFF. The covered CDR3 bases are TGTGCCAGCAGCGTCATGGAGCGGCACAATGAG.

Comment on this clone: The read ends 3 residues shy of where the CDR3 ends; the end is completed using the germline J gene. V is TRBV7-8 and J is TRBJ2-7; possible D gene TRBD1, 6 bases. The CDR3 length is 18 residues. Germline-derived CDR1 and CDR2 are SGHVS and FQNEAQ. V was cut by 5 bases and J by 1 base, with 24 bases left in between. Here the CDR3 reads CASSEDRSPLVGSYEQYF. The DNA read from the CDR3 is TGTGCCAGCAGCGAAGACAGGTCCCCCCTGGTAGGGTCCTACGAG.

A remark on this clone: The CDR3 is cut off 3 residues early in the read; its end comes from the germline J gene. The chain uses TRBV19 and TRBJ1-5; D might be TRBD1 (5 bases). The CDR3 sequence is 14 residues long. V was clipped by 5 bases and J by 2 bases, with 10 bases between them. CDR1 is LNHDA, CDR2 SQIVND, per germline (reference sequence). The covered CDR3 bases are TGTGCCAGTAGTTTCCAAGGGGGCAATCAGCCC. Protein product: CASSFQGGNQP. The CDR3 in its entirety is CASSFQGGNQPQHF.

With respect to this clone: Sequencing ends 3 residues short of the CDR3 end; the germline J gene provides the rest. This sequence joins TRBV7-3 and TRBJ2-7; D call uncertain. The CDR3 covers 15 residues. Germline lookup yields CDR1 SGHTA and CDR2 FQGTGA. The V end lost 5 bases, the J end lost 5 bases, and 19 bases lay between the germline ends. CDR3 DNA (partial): TGTGCCAGCAGCCTACTCAGACTGGCCCGCGACGAG. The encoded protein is CASSLLRLARDE. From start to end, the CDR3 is CASSLLRLARDEQYF.

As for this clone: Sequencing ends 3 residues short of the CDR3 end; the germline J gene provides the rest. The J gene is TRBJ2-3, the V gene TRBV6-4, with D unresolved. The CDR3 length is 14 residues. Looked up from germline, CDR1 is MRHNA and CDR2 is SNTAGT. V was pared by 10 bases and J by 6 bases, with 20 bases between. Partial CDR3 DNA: TGTGCCAACCCAACCCTAGACCGTATGGATACG. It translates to CANPTLDRMDT. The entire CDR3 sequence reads CANPTLDRMDTQYF.

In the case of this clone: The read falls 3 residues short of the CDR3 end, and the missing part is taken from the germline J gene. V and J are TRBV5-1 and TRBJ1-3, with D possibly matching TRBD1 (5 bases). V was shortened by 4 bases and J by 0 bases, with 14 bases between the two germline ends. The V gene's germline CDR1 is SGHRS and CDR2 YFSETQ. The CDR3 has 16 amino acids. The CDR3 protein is CASSPLPQGSGNTIYF. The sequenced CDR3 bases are TGCGCCAGCAGCCCCCTTCCCCAGGGCTCTGGAAACACC.

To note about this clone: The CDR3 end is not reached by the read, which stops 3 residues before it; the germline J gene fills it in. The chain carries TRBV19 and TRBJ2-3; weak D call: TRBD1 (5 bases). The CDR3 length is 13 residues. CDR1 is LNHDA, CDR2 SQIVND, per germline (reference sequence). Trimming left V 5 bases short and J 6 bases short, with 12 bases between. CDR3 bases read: TGTGCCAGTAGTCCAGGGTTGGCGGATACG. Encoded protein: CASSPGLADT. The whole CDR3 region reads CASSPGLADTQYF.

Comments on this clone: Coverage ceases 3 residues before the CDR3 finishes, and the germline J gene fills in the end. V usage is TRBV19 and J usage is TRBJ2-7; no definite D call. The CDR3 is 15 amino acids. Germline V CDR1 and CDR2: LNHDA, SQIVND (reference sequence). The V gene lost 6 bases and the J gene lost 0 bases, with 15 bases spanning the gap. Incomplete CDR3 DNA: TGTGCCAGTAGCATTATCATAGGGCGCTCCTACGAG. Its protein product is CASSIIIGRSYE. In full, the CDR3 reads CASSIIIGRSYEQYF.

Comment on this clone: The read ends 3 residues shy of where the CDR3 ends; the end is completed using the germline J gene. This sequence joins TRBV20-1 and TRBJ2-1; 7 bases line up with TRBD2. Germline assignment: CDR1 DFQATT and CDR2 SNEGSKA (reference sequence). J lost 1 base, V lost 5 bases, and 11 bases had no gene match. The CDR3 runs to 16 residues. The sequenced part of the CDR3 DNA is TGCAGTGCTCTTACCATACTGGGGGGGTCCTACAATGAG. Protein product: CSALTILGGSYNE. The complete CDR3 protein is CSALTILGGSYNEQFF.

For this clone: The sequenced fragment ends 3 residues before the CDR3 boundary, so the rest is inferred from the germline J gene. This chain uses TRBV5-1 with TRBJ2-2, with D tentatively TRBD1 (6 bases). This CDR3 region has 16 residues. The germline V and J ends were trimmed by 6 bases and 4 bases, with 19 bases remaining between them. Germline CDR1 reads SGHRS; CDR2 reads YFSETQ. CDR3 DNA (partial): TGCGCCAGCACCCTACAGGGCCAGTCAGTCACCGGGGAG. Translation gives CASTLQGQSVTGE. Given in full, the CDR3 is CASTLQGQSVTGELFF.

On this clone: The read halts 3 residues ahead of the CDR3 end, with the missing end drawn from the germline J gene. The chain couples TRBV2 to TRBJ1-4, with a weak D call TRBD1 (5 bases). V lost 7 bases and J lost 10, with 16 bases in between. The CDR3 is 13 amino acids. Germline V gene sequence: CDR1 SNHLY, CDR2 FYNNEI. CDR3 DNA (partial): TGTGCCAGCAAGCCAGGGTTTTTCGGAAAA. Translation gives CASKPGFFGK. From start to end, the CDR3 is CASKPGFFGKLFF.

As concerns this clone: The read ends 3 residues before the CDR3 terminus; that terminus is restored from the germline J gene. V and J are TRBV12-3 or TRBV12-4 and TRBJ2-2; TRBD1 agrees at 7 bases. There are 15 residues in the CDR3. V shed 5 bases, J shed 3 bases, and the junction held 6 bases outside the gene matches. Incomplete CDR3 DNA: TGTGCCAGCAGTCGTTGGACAGGCGACACCGGGGAG. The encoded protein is CASSRWTGDTGE. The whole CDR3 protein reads CASSRWTGDTGELFF.

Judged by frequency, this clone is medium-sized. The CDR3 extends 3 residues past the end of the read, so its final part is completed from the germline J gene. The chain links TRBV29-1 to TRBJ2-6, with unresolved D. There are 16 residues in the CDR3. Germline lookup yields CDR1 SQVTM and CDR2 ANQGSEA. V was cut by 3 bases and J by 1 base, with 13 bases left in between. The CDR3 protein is CSVERDTDSGANVLTF. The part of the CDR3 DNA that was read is TGCAGCGTTGAGAGAGACACAGATTCTGGGGCCAACGTC.

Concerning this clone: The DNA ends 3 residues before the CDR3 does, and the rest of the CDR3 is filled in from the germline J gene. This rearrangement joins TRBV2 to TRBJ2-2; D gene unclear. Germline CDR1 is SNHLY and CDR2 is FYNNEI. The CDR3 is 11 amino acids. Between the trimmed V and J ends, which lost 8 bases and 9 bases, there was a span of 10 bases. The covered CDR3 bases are TGTGCCAGCGGCGGAACGTGGGAG. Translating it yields CASGGTWE. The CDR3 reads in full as CASGGTWELFF.

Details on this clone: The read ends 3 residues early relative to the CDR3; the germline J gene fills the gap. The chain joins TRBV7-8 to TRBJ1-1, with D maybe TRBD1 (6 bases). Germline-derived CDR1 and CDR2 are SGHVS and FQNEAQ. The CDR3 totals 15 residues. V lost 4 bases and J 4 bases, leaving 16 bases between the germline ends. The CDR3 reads CASSYPSARGTEAFF. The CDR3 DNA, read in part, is TGTGCCAGCAGCTACCCATCCGCCAGGGGCACTGAA.

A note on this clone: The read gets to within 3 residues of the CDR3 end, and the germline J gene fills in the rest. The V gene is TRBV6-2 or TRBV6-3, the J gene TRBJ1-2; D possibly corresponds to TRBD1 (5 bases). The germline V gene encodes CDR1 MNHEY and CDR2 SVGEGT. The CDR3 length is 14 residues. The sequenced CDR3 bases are TGTGCCAGCAGAACTAGCGGGGCTTACAATGAC. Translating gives CASRTSGAYND. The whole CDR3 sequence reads CASRTSGAYNDYTF.

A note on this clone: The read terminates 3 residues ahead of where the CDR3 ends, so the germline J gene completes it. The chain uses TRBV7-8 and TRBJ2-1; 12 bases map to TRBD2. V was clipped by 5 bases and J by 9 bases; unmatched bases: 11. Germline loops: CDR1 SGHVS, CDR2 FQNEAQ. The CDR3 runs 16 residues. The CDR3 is CASSTPWTSGKGEQFF. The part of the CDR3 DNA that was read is TGTGCCAGCAGCACCCCCTGGACTAGCGGGAAGGGTGAG. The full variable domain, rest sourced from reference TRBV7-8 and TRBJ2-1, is GAGVSQSPRYKVAKRGQDVALRCDPISGHVSLFWYQQALGQGPEFLTYFQNEAQLDKSGLPSDRFFAERPEGSVSTLKIQRTQQEDSAVYLCASSTPWTSGKGEQFFGPGTRLTVL.

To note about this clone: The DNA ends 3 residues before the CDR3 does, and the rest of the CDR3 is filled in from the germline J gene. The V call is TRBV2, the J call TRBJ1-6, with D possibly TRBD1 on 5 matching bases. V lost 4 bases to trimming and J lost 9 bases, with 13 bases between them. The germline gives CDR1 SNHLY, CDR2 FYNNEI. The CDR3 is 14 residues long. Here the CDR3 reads CASSGGTSGSPLHF. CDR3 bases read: TGTGCCAGCAGTGGGGGGACTTCTGGTTCACCC.

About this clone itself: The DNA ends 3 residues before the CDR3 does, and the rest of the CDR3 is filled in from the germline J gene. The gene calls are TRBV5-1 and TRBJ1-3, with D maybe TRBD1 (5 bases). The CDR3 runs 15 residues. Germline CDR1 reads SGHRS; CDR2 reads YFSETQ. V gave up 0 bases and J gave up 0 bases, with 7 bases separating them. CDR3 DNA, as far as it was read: TGCGCCAGCAGCTTGGTAGGGGACTCTGGAAACACC. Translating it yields CASSLVGDSGNT. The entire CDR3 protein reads CASSLVGDSGNTIYF.